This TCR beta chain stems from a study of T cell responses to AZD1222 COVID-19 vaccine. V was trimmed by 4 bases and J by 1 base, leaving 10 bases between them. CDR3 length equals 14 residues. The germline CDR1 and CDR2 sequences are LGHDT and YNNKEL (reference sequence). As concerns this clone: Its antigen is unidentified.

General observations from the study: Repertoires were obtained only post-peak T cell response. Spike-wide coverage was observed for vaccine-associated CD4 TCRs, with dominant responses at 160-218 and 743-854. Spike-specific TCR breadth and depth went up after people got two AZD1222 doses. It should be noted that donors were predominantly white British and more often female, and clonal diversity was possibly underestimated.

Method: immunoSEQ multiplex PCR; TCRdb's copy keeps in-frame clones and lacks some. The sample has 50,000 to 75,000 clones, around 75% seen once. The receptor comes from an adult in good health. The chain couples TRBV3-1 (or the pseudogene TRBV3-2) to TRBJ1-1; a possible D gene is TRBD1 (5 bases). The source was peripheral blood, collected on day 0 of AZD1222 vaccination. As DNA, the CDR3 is TGTGCCAGCAGCCCCGTAGGGGAGAACACTGAAGCTTTCTTT. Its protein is CASSPVGENTEAFF.